A selection of T cell receptor beta chains follows, all from one sample in a study of blood T cell repertoires in COVID-19. The method was immunoSEQ multiplex PCR; TCRdb's version includes in-frame clones alone and lacks a portion of them. This table holds over 250,000 clones, over 75% found once. Material: PBMCs or T cells enriched from blood (not recorded which). These receptors were taken from a woman in her 30s who had recovered from COVID-19. CDR3s include the opening cysteine and the closing phenylalanine or tryptophan. The order of the fields is J gene, clone size, V gene, D gene, CDR3 DNA, CDR3 protein. The D gene is left open where the match is weak. Clone size is given for some rows only: seen once, a few or many times, or a class if the clone is expanded.

j_call: TRBJ2-3
clone_size: .
v_call: TRBV9
d_call: .
cdr3_nt: TGTGCCAGCAGCGGCGGGGGCGGGGCCCACACAGATACGCAGTATTTT
cdr3_aa: CASSGGGGAHTDTQYF

j_call: TRBJ1-1
clone_size: .
v_call: TRBV4-3
d_call: .
cdr3_nt: TGCGCCAGCAGCTCCGAGTACACTGAAGCTTTCTTT
cdr3_aa: CASSSEYTEAFF

j_call: TRBJ2-3
clone_size: .
v_call: TRBV4-1
d_call: .
cdr3_nt: TGCGCCAGCAGCCAAGATATTTCCACAGATACGCAGTATTTT
cdr3_aa: CASSQDISTDTQYF

j_call: TRBJ1-2
clone_size: .
v_call: TRBV19
d_call: TRBD1
cdr3_nt: TGTGCCAGCACACAGGGGGCGCGGGTCTATGGCTACACCTTC
cdr3_aa: CASTQGARVYGYTF

j_call: TRBJ1-5
clone_size: many
v_call: TRBV10-3
d_call: .
cdr3_nt: TGTGCCATCAGTGAGTCGATACAGCGCAATCAGCCCCAGCATTTT
cdr3_aa: CAISESIQRNQPQHF

j_call: TRBJ1-5
clone_size: .
v_call: TRBV11-2
d_call: .
cdr3_nt: TGTGCCAGCTCAAAAATCGGGCAGCCCCAGCATTTT
cdr3_aa: CASSKIGQPQHF

j_call: TRBJ1-1
clone_size: .
v_call: TRBV2
d_call: .
cdr3_nt: TGTGCCAGCAGTGAAAATTGGGGCAGTGAAGCTTTCTTT
cdr3_aa: CASSENWGSEAFF

j_call: TRBJ1-5
clone_size: .
v_call: TRBV18
d_call: .
cdr3_nt: TGTGCCAGCTCACTAACAAAGGTGGGGGGAGATCAGCCCCAGCATTTT
cdr3_aa: CASSLTKVGGDQPQHF

j_call: TRBJ2-5
clone_size: .
v_call: TRBV10-3
d_call: .
cdr3_nt: TGTGCCATCAGTGAGTCGAGGGGGAAAGAGACCCAGTACTTC
cdr3_aa: CAISESRGKETQYF

j_call: TRBJ1-2
clone_size: .
v_call: TRBV4-1
d_call: TRBD1
cdr3_nt: TGCGCCAGCAGCCAAGCCCCCGGGACAGGGGTCGGTGGCTACACCTTC
cdr3_aa: CASSQAPGTGVGGYTF

j_call: TRBJ1-1
clone_size: .
v_call: TRBV18
d_call: TRBD1
cdr3_nt: TGTGCCAGCTCACCACTCCTCCTCGGACAGGTGAACACTGAAGCTTTCTTT
cdr3_aa: CASSPLLLGQVNTEAFF

j_call: TRBJ2-7
clone_size: .
v_call: TRBV23-1
d_call: .
cdr3_nt: TGCGCCAGCAGTCAATCGATATGGCGGCGGGGAAGTGGTGCCTACGAGCAGTACTTC
cdr3_aa: CASSQSIWRRGSGAYEQYF

j_call: TRBJ1-5
clone_size: .
v_call: TRBV4-2
d_call: TRBD1
cdr3_nt: TGTGCCAGCAGCCAACACCGGGACAGGCCTCATCAGCCCCAGCATTTT
cdr3_aa: CASSQHRDRPHQPQHF

j_call: TRBJ2-3
clone_size: .
v_call: TRBV11-2
d_call: TRBD2
cdr3_nt: TGTGCCAGCAGCTTACTGTCTAGCGGGGGCAACACAGATACGCAGTATTTT
cdr3_aa: CASSLLSSGGNTDTQYF

j_call: TRBJ1-1
clone_size: .
v_call: TRBV28
d_call: .
cdr3_nt: TGTGCCAGCAGTCCCCCCCGACAACTCACTGAAGCTTTCTTT
cdr3_aa: CASSPPRQLTEAFF

j_call: TRBJ2-1
clone_size: .
v_call: TRBV6-6
d_call: .
cdr3_nt: TGTGCCAGCAACGCAGTAGGGGACAATGAGCAGTTCTTC
cdr3_aa: CASNAVGDNEQFF

j_call: TRBJ1-1
clone_size: many
v_call: TRBV5-1
d_call: TRBD1
cdr3_nt: TGCGCCAGCAGCTACCAAACAGGGGGAAGCACTGAAGCTTTCTTT
cdr3_aa: CASSYQTGGSTEAFF

j_call: TRBJ2-1
clone_size: few
v_call: TRBV6-2/TRBV6-3
d_call: .
cdr3_nt: TGTGCCAGCAGTTACCCATACAATGAGCAGTTCTTC
cdr3_aa: CASSYPYNEQFF

j_call: TRBJ1-5
clone_size: .
v_call: TRBV5-1
d_call: TRBD1
cdr3_nt: TGCGCCAGCAGCTTGGCGACAGGGGGCGGTCAGCCCCAGCATTTT
cdr3_aa: CASSLATGGGQPQHF

j_call: TRBJ1-3
clone_size: .
v_call: TRBV4-1
d_call: TRBD1
cdr3_nt: TGCGCCAGCAGCATCAATACAGGGGCCGGGGGAAACACCATATATTTT
cdr3_aa: CASSINTGAGGNTIYF

j_call: TRBJ2-1
clone_size: once
v_call: TRBV10-3
d_call: .
cdr3_nt: TGTGCCATCAGTGACCCGAGGGACAGCGGGTACCATGAGCAGTTCTTC
cdr3_aa: CAISDPRDSGYHEQFF

j_call: TRBJ1-1
clone_size: .
v_call: TRBV5-1
d_call: .
cdr3_nt: TGCGCCAGCAGCCCGGTCCAGGGCGGAGTTGCTGAAGCTTTCTTT
cdr3_aa: CASSPVQGGVAEAFF

j_call: TRBJ1-3
clone_size: .
v_call: TRBV5-8
d_call: TRBD1
cdr3_nt: TGTGCCAGCAGACCCAAATGGGACAGCTATCCTGGAAACACCATATATTTT
cdr3_aa: CASRPKWDSYPGNTIYF

j_call: TRBJ1-5
clone_size: .
v_call: TRBV6-1
d_call: TRBD1
cdr3_nt: TGTGCCAGCAGTGAGATGGACAGGGGGAATCAGCCCCAGCATTTT
cdr3_aa: CASSEMDRGNQPQHF

j_call: TRBJ2-2
clone_size: .
v_call: TRBV15
d_call: .
cdr3_nt: TGTGCCACCAGCAGAGATCAACTAGTTACCGGGGAGCTGTTTTTT
cdr3_aa: CATSRDQLVTGELFF

j_call: TRBJ1-5
clone_size: .
v_call: TRBV6-2/TRBV6-3
d_call: TRBD1
cdr3_nt: TGTGCCAGCAGTTGGGGACAGGGTTTCGGGCAGCCCCAGCATTTT
cdr3_aa: CASSWGQGFGQPQHF

j_call: TRBJ2-7
clone_size: .
v_call: TRBV28
d_call: TRBD1
cdr3_nt: TGTGCCAGCAGTTTCCCCCCAAACAGACAGGGGGCGTTCGACGAGCAGTACTTC
cdr3_aa: CASSFPPNRQGAFDEQYF

j_call: TRBJ2-1
clone_size: .
v_call: TRBV11-2
d_call: .
cdr3_nt: TGTGCCAGCAGCTCGCTCGCGGACAATGAGCAGTTCTTC
cdr3_aa: CASSSLADNEQFF

j_call: TRBJ2-7
clone_size: .
v_call: TRBV11-1
d_call: .
cdr3_nt: TGTGCCAGCAGCGGGGACATTTACTACGAGCAGTACTTC
cdr3_aa: CASSGDIYYEQYF

j_call: TRBJ2-7
clone_size: once
v_call: TRBV7-9
d_call: .
cdr3_nt: TGTGCCAGCAGCCCACGACTGGGCTCCTACGAGCAGTACTTC
cdr3_aa: CASSPRLGSYEQYF

j_call: TRBJ1-2
clone_size: .
v_call: TRBV7-2
d_call: TRBD1
cdr3_nt: TGTGCCAGCAGCTGGGACAGGGGAGCTGGCTACACCTTC
cdr3_aa: CASSWDRGAGYTF

j_call: TRBJ1-3
clone_size: .
v_call: TRBV18
d_call: .
cdr3_nt: TGTGCCAGCTCACTCGGACGGGATCGTCGAAACACCATATATTTT
cdr3_aa: CASSLGRDRRNTIYF

j_call: TRBJ1-5
clone_size: .
v_call: TRBV19
d_call: .
cdr3_nt: TGTGCCAGTGTTGGCAGGGGTCAGCCCCAGCATTTT
cdr3_aa: CASVGRGQPQHF

j_call: TRBJ1-1
clone_size: .
v_call: TRBV6-2/TRBV6-3
d_call: .
cdr3_nt: TGTGCCAGCAGTCAGGGAGGAAGCCGCACTGAAGCTTTCTTT
cdr3_aa: CASSQGGSRTEAFF

j_call: TRBJ1-4
clone_size: few
v_call: TRBV3-1/TRBV3-2
d_call: TRBD1
cdr3_nt: TGTGCCAGCAGCCTGACAGGGTCTAATGAAAAACTGTTTTTT
cdr3_aa: CASSLTGSNEKLFF